Following are 28 T cell receptor beta chains from one sample sequenced in a study of cytomegalovirus exposure and HLA in healthy donors. The PCR made use of 60 Vbeta and 13 Jbeta primers. The method was immunoSEQ multiplex PCR; TCRdb's version includes in-frame clones alone and lacks a portion of them. Among roughly 90,000 clones listed, 70% to 85% were seen once. The material sequenced was PBMCs. All receptors come from a man in his late teens or twenties in good health and CMV-seronegative.

V and J are TRBV5-1 and TRBJ1-2, with 12 bases that match TRBD1. V trimming: 3 bases; J trimming: 8 bases; junction bases outside the gene matches: 8. The length of the CDR3 is 15 residues. Germline assignment: CDR1 SGHRS and CDR2 YFSETQ. The CDR3 spells CASSYAGQGAWGYTF. CDR3 bases: TGCGCCAGCAGCTATGCGGGACAGGGGGCGTGGGGCTACACCTTC.

The chain couples TRBV19 to TRBJ1-3, with 8 nucleotides matching TRBD1. CDR3 length: 14 residues. Germline CDR1 reads LNHDA; CDR2 reads SQIVND (reference sequence). Trimming cost V 7 bases and J 1 base; bases outside gene matches: 3. CDR3 DNA sequence: TGTGCCAGTACGTGGACAGGGTCTGGAAACACCATATATTTT. Protein sequence: CASTWTGSGNTIYF.

The V and J genes are TRBV6-1 and TRBJ1-1; D remains ambiguous. V lost 6 bases to trimming and J lost 2 bases, with 13 bases between them. CDR3 length equals 14 residues. Germline CDR1 is MNHNS and CDR2 is SASEGT. CDR3 amino acids: CASREGRINTEAFF. CDR3 nucleotides: TGTGCCAGCAGGGAGGGCAGGATCAACACTGAAGCTTTCTTT.

The CDR3 DNA is TGTGCCAGTAGTTCGACTAGCGGAGGGTGGGACACCGGGGAGCTGTTTTTT. As protein: CASSSTSGGWDTGELFF. The chain is built from TRBV19 and TRBJ2-2; 9 positions agree with TRBD2. Per the germline V gene, CDR1 is LNHDA and CDR2 is SQIVND (reference sequence). The CDR3 sequence is 17 residues long. J gave up 3 bases and V 5 bases, and 10 bases lay outside the gene matches.

The chain combines TRBV18 with TRBJ2-1; no reliable D call. V was cut by 6 bases and J by 6 bases, with 18 bases left in between. This CDR3 contains 15 residues. Germline lookup yields CDR1 KGHSH and CDR2 LQKENI. In DNA form, the CDR3 reads TGTGCCAGCTCCAACCGAGAGGCTAGTAGCAATGAGCAGTTCTTC. This codes for CASSNREASSNEQFF.

This clone has only one observation. The chain links TRBV4-1 to TRBJ2-1; D might be TRBD2 (5 bases). Germline V CDR1 and CDR2: MGHRA, YSYEKL. The ends were cut back, 6 bases at V and 6 bases at J, with 24 bases in the middle. This CDR3 spans 17 amino acids. The CDR3 sequence is CASSPLALPVFGNEQFF. The CDR3 nucleotides read TGCGCCAGCAGTCCCTTAGCGCTCCCCGTATTCGGCAATGAGCAGTTCTTC.

The rearrangement joins TRBV4-2 to TRBJ2-7; 7 bases align to TRBD1. The germline gives CDR1 LGHNA, CDR2 YNFKEQ. The CDR3 runs 14 residues. Trimming cost V 3 bases and J 3 bases; bases outside gene matches: 5. CDR3 nucleotide sequence: TGTGCCAGCAGCCAGGGACGACAGGGCTACGAGCAGTACTTC. This gives the protein CASSQGRQGYEQYF.

The chain employs TRBV7-9 and TRBJ2-5; 7 bases fit TRBD2. V lost 1 base and J lost 5; bases outside the gene matches: 7. Germline V gene lookup returns CDR1 SEHNR and CDR2 FQNEAQ (reference sequence). The CDR3 consists of 15 residues. CDR3 amino acids: CASSLGGGATETQYF. Here the CDR3 DNA reads TGTGCCAGCAGCTTAGGGGGGGGAGCCACGGAGACCCAGTACTTC.

This rearrangement joins TRBV27 to TRBJ1-1, with a possible D match to TRBD1 (6 bases). The CDR3 has 13 residues. Germline V gives CDR1 MNHEY, CDR2 SMNVEV (reference sequence). With 5 bases removed from V and 5 bases from J, the gap between germline ends came to 12 bases. The CDR3 DNA sequence: TGTGCCAGCAGTCCGGGGAGGGGGACTGAAGCTTTCTTT. Encoded protein: CASSPGRGTEAFF.

This chain connects TRBV2 to TRBJ1-2; TRBD1 might be the D (5 bases). CDR1 is SNHLY and CDR2 is FYNNEI in the germline V gene. This CDR3 has 13 amino acids. V was trimmed by 9 bases and J by 1 base, leaving 12 bases between them. This CDR3 is CASFGGINYGYTF. CDR3 bases: TGTGCCAGTTTTGGGGGGATTAACTATGGCTACACCTTC. Together with reference TRBV2 and TRBJ1-2, the CDR3 gives the full variable domain: EPEVTQTPSHQVTQMGQEVILRCVPISNHLYFYWYRQILGQKVEFLVSFYNNEISEKSEIFDDQFSVERPDGSNFTLKIRSTKLEDSAMYFCASFGGINYGYTFGSGTRLTVV.

The gene calls are TRBV5-4 and TRBJ1-6; D gene unclear. The V gene's germline CDR1 is SGHNT and CDR2 YYREEE (reference sequence). Deletions cut 4 bases from V and 7 bases from J, with 12 bases between. The CDR3 is 14 amino acids. CDR3 protein: CASSQPGSNSPLHF. The DNA of the CDR3 is TGTGCCAGCAGCCAGCCAGGTTCCAATTCACCCCTCCACTTT.

This chain links TRBV6-6 with TRBJ2-1, with 7 bases aligning to TRBD2. This CDR3 has 16 amino acids. V was clipped by 5 bases and J by 6 bases; unmatched bases: 13. The germline V gene has CDR1 MNHNY and CDR2 SVGAGI (reference sequence). The CDR3 reads CASSNREVGLGNEQFF. The DNA for the CDR3 is TGTGCCAGCAGTAACCGGGAGGTTGGGTTGGGCAATGAGCAGTTCTTC.

The chain links TRBV7-9 to TRBJ1-2; 10 bases align to TRBD1. Germline V gives CDR1 SEHNR, CDR2 FQNEAQ (reference sequence). With V trimmed by 6 bases and J by 8 bases, 3 bases remained unmatched. The CDR3 is 12 amino acids. CDR3 nucleotide sequence: TGTGCCAGCAGGCGGGACAGGGGCGGCTACACCTTC. This encodes CASRRDRGGYTF.

V and J are TRBV6-5 and TRBJ1-2; D gene ambiguous. The CDR3 extends over 13 amino acids. In germline, CDR1 is MNHEY, CDR2 SVGAGI. The V and J ends lost 6 bases and 14 bases respectively, with 22 bases between them. CDR3 sequence: CASSQNAIRRGTF. The CDR3 DNA follows: TGTGCCAGCAGCCAAAATGCGATTCGACGCGGGACCTTC.

This clone was observed a few times. This chain uses TRBV11-3 with TRBJ2-3; TRBD1 aligns across 8 bases. The CDR3 loop spans 18 amino acids. After removal of 4 bases from V and 7 bases from J, the junction contained 19 bases not matched to a gene. In germline, CDR1 is SGHNT, CDR2 YENEEA. The CDR3 DNA sequence: TGTGCCAGCAGCTCAAAATCCACCTTGGGACAGGAGGAGCATACGCAGTATTTT. This encodes CASSSKSTLGQEEHTQYF.

The chain uses TRBV5-6 and TRBJ2-7; possible D gene TRBD1, 6 bases. V was trimmed by 2 bases and J by 5 bases, leaving 17 bases between them. The CDR3 contains 15 residues. Germline CDR1 is SGHDT and CDR2 is YYEEEE. CDR3 in amino acids: CASSLLHRVSDEQYF. The CDR3 nucleotides are TGTGCCAGCAGCTTACTTCACAGGGTCTCGGACGAGCAGTACTTC. The complete variable domain, with remaining parts taken from reference TRBV5-6 and TRBJ2-7, reads DAGVTQSPTHLIKTRGQQVTLRCSPKSGHDTVSWYQQALGQGPQFIFQYYEEEERQRGNFPDRFSGHQFPNYSSELNVNALLLGDSALYLCASSLLHRVSDEQYFGPGTRLTVT.

The rearrangement links TRBV9 to TRBJ2-3, with 11 nucleotides matching TRBD2. The CDR3 runs 18 residues. Losses at the gene ends were 3 bases for V and 2 bases for J; bases not matched to a gene: 11. The V gene's germline CDR1 is SGDLS and CDR2 YYNGEE. The CDR3 here is CASSEQIPTSGNTDTQYF. CDR3 DNA sequence: TGTGCCAGCAGCGAACAAATACCGACTAGCGGGAACACAGATACGCAGTATTTT.

The rearrangement links TRBV9 to TRBJ2-6; 7 bases are a match to TRBD1. CDR3 size: 17 residues. V gave up 3 bases and J gave up 4 bases; unmatched junction bases: 10. Per germline, CDR1 SGDLS and CDR2 YYNGEE. This CDR3 reads CASSADRWYSGANVLTF. The CDR3 DNA reads as TGTGCCAGCAGCGCGGACAGGTGGTACTCAGGGGCCAACGTCCTGACTTTC.

The rearrangement uses TRBV12-5 and TRBJ1-1, with 8 nucleotides matching TRBD1. Germline V gives CDR1 LGHNT, CDR2 FRNRAP. The CDR3 totals 15 residues. V dropped 3 bases and J dropped 1; count of bases not matched to a gene: 4. The CDR3 loop is CASGFLDRGNTEAFF. The CDR3 coding sequence is TGTGCTAGTGGTTTCCTCGACAGGGGGAACACTGAAGCTTTCTTT.

This sequence joins TRBV6-1 and TRBJ2-7, with a tentative D call TRBD2 (5 bases). Germline V gives CDR1 MNHNS, CDR2 SASEGT. This CDR3 contains 14 residues. Between the trimmed V and J ends, which lost 4 bases and 6 bases, there was a span of 16 bases. The CDR3: CASSARFSGGEQYF. Here the CDR3 DNA reads TGTGCCAGCAGTGCTAGGTTCAGCGGCGGCGAGCAGTACTTC.

The chain is built from TRBV6-5 and TRBJ1-1; perhaps TRBD1 as D (5 bases). This CDR3 has 14 amino acids. Germline-derived CDR1 and CDR2 are MNHEY and SVGAGI. V dropped 5 bases and J dropped 1 base, with 11 bases sitting between them. The chain's CDR3 is CASSTDRRNTEAFF. The DNA for the CDR3 is TGTGCCAGCAGTACAGACAGACGGAACACTGAAGCTTTCTTT.

The gene calls are TRBV19 and TRBJ1-1; D not resolved. The CDR3 covers 12 residues. Trimming left V 8 bases short and J 8 bases short, with 15 bases between. CDR1 LNHDA and CDR2 SQIVND come from the germline V gene (reference sequence). CDR3 bases: TGTGCCAGTGGACTCCGGATAGAAGAAGCTTTCTTT. Protein product: CASGLRIEEAFF. Supplemented by reference TRBV19 and TRBJ1-1, the full variable domain reads DGGITQSPKYLFRKEGQNVTLSCEQNLNHDAMYWYRQDPGQGLRLIYYSQIVNDFQKGDIAEGYSVSREKKESFPLTVTSAQKNPTAFYLCASGLRIEEAFFGQGTRLTVV.

V usage is TRBV12-5 and J usage is TRBJ2-3, with TRBD2 identical over 10 bases. The CDR3 extends over 17 amino acids. Germline V CDR1 and CDR2: LGHNT, FRNRAP. Trimming at V came to 3 bases and at J to 1 base, leaving 7 bases not matched to a gene. The CDR3 coding sequence is TGTGCTAGTGGTTTCAAAAGTCTAGCGGGGGGCACAGATACGCAGTATTTT. Its protein product is CASGFKSLAGGTDTQYF. The full variable domain, its missing parts supplied by reference TRBV12-5 and TRBJ2-3, is DARVTQTPRHKVTEMGQEVTMRCQPILGHNTVFWYRQTMMQGLELLAYFRNRAPLDDSGMPKDRFSAEMPDATLATLKIQPSEPRDSAVYFCASGFKSLAGGTDTQYFGPGTRLTVL.

This clone showed up just a few times. The chain has TRBV9 and TRBJ2-2; D gene unclear. The CDR3 is made up of 14 amino acids. Germline-derived CDR1 and CDR2 are SGDLS and YYNGEE. V was clipped by 4 bases and J by 6 bases, with 13 bases between them. The CDR3 loop reads CASSYRHVSGELFF. CDR3 in DNA: TGTGCCAGCAGCTATAGACATGTCTCCGGGGAGCTGTTTTTT.

This rearrangement joins TRBV6-1 to TRBJ2-7; TRBD1 aligns across 8 bases. The trim removed 6 bases at V and 3 bases at J, leaving 7 bases unmatched. Germline lookup yields CDR1 MNHNS and CDR2 SASEGT. The CDR3 consists of 14 residues. The CDR3 region is CASRDRGPNYEQYF. CDR3 nucleotide sequence: TGTGCCAGCAGAGACAGGGGCCCCAACTACGAGCAGTACTTC.

Only a few counts were recorded for this clone. J is TRBJ2-7 and V is TRBV2, with 8 bases fitting TRBD1. The CDR3 contains 13 residues. CDR1 and CDR2 from the germline V gene are SNHLY and FYNNEI. V shed 6 bases and J 3 bases; nucleotides not matched to a gene: 4. CDR3 amino acids: CASRGGQDYEQYF. The CDR3, as DNA: TGTGCCAGCAGGGGGGGACAGGACTACGAGCAGTACTTC.

The chain has TRBV30 and TRBJ1-1; 7 bases match TRBD1. From germline, CDR1 is GTSNPN and CDR2 SVGIG (reference sequence). Trimming removed 5 bases from V and 3 bases from J; junction bases left unmatched: 9. CDR3 size: 14 residues. CDR3 coding DNA: TGTGCCTGGGACCGAGGGGGCGCGTACACTGAAGCTTTCTTT. This translates into CAWDRGGAYTEAFF.

V gene TRBV27 combines with J gene TRBJ2-7; D might be TRBD2 (5 bases). The CDR3 contains 14 residues. With 4 bases removed from V and 4 bases from J, the gap between germline ends came to 14 bases. CDR1 MNHEY and CDR2 SMNVEV come from the germline V gene (reference sequence). In DNA form, the CDR3 reads TGTGCCAGCAGTTCCTCCGGGGTTCAATACGAGCAGTACTTC. Translation: CASSSSGVQYEQYF.